Presented here are 28 T cell receptor beta chains from one specimen sequenced in a study of T cells in Graves' hyperthyroidism and ophthalmopathy. Amplification of TCR beta CDR3 regions was performed using RNA transcripts as template. Primed by the HTBI set, a first-round RT-PCR was run on the TCR CDR3. TCRdb reprocessed the multiplex PCR reads with MiXCR, giving one entry per CDR3 protein. Found here are over 650,000 distinct CDR3 sequences, roughly 17% of them singletons; the top ten hold around 8.1%. The source material was blood. Receptor source: a man aged 18 to 30 with Graves' hyperthyroidism.

This clonotype was recorded at least ten times. The CDR3 sequence is CASSLVPSVPGRPQYF. The CDR3 DNA sequence: TGTGCCAGCAGCTTAGTCCCTAGCGTCCCGGGTCGGCCCCAGTACTTC. The rearrangement links TRBV7-2 to TRBJ2-5; tentative D call: TRBD2 (6 bases). The CDR3 runs to 16 residues. The ends were cut back, 1 base at V and 9 bases at J, with 21 bases in the middle. Looked up from germline, CDR1 is SGHTA and CDR2 is FQGNSA.

This clonotype was detected only a few times. The J gene is TRBJ2-7, the V gene TRBV7-9; 8 bases match TRBD1. Germline V gene lookup returns CDR1 SEHNR and CDR2 FQNEAQ (reference sequence). J gave up 6 bases and V 5 bases, and 6 bases lay outside the gene matches. The CDR3 length is 13 residues. CDR3 amino acids: CASSGRGRGEQYF. DNA of the CDR3: TGTGCCAGCAGCGGCAGGGGGCGAGGCGAGCAGTACTTC.

In this sample, this clonotype turned up many times. The V gene is TRBV20-1, the J gene TRBJ2-1, with TRBD2 matching over 9 bases. V gave up 4 bases and J gave up 2 bases; unmatched junction bases: 3. This CDR3 is 14 amino acids long. Looked up from germline, CDR1 is DFQATT and CDR2 is SNEGSKA (reference sequence). DNA of the CDR3: TGCAGTGCTATTAGCGGGAGCACCTACAATGAGCAGTTCTTC. As protein: CSAISGSTYNEQFF.

This clonotype was seen at least ten times. The chain carries TRBV2 and TRBJ1-6; D remains unclear. The CDR3 is 15 residues long. Germline V gene sequence: CDR1 SNHLY, CDR2 FYNNEI. V was shortened by 5 bases and J by 2 bases, with 10 bases between the two germline ends. Here the CDR3 reads CASSQGRTYNSPLHF. The CDR3 DNA is TGTGCCAGCAGTCAAGGGCGGACCTATAATTCACCCCTCCACTTT.

This clonotype was seen ten or more times. The gene calls are TRBV6-1 and TRBJ2-1; 8 bases agree with TRBD2. The CDR3 loop spans 15 amino acids. V lost 5 bases, J lost 7 bases, and 10 bases stayed unmatched. Germline CDR1 and CDR2: MNHNS and SASEGT. For the CDR3, the DNA is TGTGCCAGCAGTTACGCTGCGGGAGGTACGAATGAGCAGTTCTTC. It specifies CASSYAAGGTNEQFF.

This clonotype appeared a few times. The V gene is TRBV7-8, the J gene TRBJ2-1; weak D call: TRBD2 (6 bases). The CDR3 runs to 16 residues. The V and J ends lost 1 base and 1 base respectively, with 11 bases between them. CDR1 SGHVS and CDR2 FQNEAQ come from the germline V gene. CDR3: CASSLGLDLSYNEQFF. The DNA for the CDR3 is TGTGCCAGCAGCTTAGGACTAGATCTGTCCTACAATGAGCAGTTCTTC.

This clonotype has ten or more counts. The rearrangement joins TRBV2 to TRBJ2-3; 8 bases map to TRBD2. Per germline, CDR1 SNHLY and CDR2 FYNNEI. This CDR3 has 14 residues. The V and J ends lost 7 bases and 0 bases, in that order; junction bases with no gene match: 3. This CDR3 is CASTLAESTDTQYF. The DNA of the CDR3 is TGTGCCAGCACACTAGCGGAGAGCACAGATACGCAGTATTTT.

The table lists this clonotype with a few counts. This sequence joins TRBV9 and TRBJ1-5, with 7 bases identical to TRBD1. The germline V gene has CDR1 SGDLS and CDR2 YYNGEE. The junction had 4 bases not matched to a gene; V was cut back by 0 bases and J by 7 bases. The CDR3 has 14 amino acids. CDR3 coding DNA: TGTGCCAGCAGCGTAGGAGGGGGCCCCCAGCCCCAGCATTTT. Protein: CASSVGGGPQPQHF.

This clonotype showed up just a few times. J is TRBJ1-1 and V is TRBV28; D ambiguous. Germline-derived CDR1 and CDR2 are MDHEN and SYDVKM. This CDR3 contains 16 residues. V was trimmed by 2 bases and J by 2 bases, leaving 15 bases between them. CDR3 residues: CASSLIDRGKNTEAFF. The CDR3 DNA is TGTGCCAGCAGTTTAATCGACCGGGGAAAAAACACTGAAGCTTTCTTT.

In its sample, this clonotype was seen a few times. A junction end diverges from the germline sequence, so it may reflect a read error. The CDR3 loop is CASSLGAGGSRGVNEQFF. For the CDR3, the DNA is TGTGCTAGCAGCTTAGGAGCGGGAGGTTCAAGAGGAGTCAATGAGCAGTTCTTC. The chain employs TRBV7-7 and TRBJ2-1; 9 nucleotides agree with TRBD2. CDR1 and CDR2 from the germline V gene are SSHAT and FNYEAQ (reference sequence). The CDR3 is 18 amino acids.

This chain joins TRBV4-1 and TRBJ2-1; D possibly matches TRBD1 or TRBD2 (5 bases each). This CDR3 is 19 amino acids long. Between the trimmed V and J ends, which lost 2 bases and 7 bases, there was a span of 27 bases. Germline V gene lookup returns CDR1 MGHRA and CDR2 YSYEKL. Here the CDR3 DNA reads TGCGCCAGCAGCCAATCCCGATTTAGGCAAGGGACCTATTCGAATGAGCAGTTCTTC. As protein: CASSQSRFRQGTYSNEQFF.

The genes are TRBV6-1 and TRBJ2-2, with D perhaps TRBD1 (5 bases). CDR3 length: 12 amino acids. V was clipped by 7 bases and J by 8 bases, with 11 bases between them. From germline, CDR1 is MNHNS and CDR2 SASEGT. The CDR3 loop is CASTQGAGELFF. In nucleotides, the CDR3 is TGTGCCAGCACCCAGGGTGCTGGGGAGCTGTTTTTT.

This clonotype was seen a handful of times. The J gene is TRBJ2-7, the V gene TRBV2, with D perhaps TRBD2 (5 bases). Germline CDR1 and CDR2: SNHLY and FYNNEI. The CDR3 sequence is 14 residues long. Trimming took off 7 bases at V and 2 bases at J, with 15 bases between the two ends. CDR3 DNA: TGTGCCAGCATGGATCGCGGGTCCCCCTACGAGCAGTACTTC. This sequence encodes CASMDRGSPYEQYF.

This clonotype was found many times. V usage is TRBV29-1 and J usage is TRBJ1-1; D gene unclear. Germline V gives CDR1 SQVTM, CDR2 ANQGSEA. The V end was cut by 6 bases, the J end by 11 bases, with 13 bases between. This CDR3 is built from 10 residues. CDR3 DNA sequence: TGCAGCGTCGAGGAAGCCGGGGCTTTCTTT. This translates into CSVEEAGAFF. Full variable domain (rest looked up from reference TRBV29-1 and TRBJ1-1): SAVISQKPSRDICQRGTSLTIQCQVDSQVTMMFWYRQQPGQSLTLIATANQGSEATYESGFVIDKFPISRPNLTFSTLTVSNMSPEDSSIYLCSVEEAGAFFGQGTRLTVV.

The chain combines TRBV20-1 with TRBJ2-3, with D tentatively TRBD2 (6 bases). With 6 bases removed from V and 4 bases from J, the gap between germline ends came to 17 bases. Germline CDR1 is DFQATT and CDR2 is SNEGSKA (reference sequence). The CDR3 runs to 14 residues. The DNA of the CDR3 is TGCAGTGCCCCTAGCGACGGGAGCTCAGATACGCAGTATTTT. Translation gives CSAPSDGSSDTQYF.

The chain uses TRBV12-3 or TRBV12-4 and TRBJ2-5; 9 bases agree with TRBD2. The CDR3 is made up of 17 amino acids. V lost 6 bases to trimming and J lost 0 bases; unmatched junction nucleotides: 11. CDR3 in DNA: TGTGCCAGCAGCCCGCGGGGGGGGACCTCGTACCAAGAGACCCAGTACTTC. Amino acid sequence: CASSPRGGTSYQETQYF.

This clonotype occurred a few times. The chain recombines TRBV2 with TRBJ1-2; possibly TRBD1 for D (6 bases). Germline values: CDR1 SNHLY, CDR2 FYNNEI. This CDR3 has 15 residues. V was cut by 2 bases and J by 1 base, with 11 bases left in between. CDR3 nucleotide sequence: TGTGCCAGCAGTGAAAGGCAGGGACATAACTATGGCTACACCTTC. It encodes CASSERQGHNYGYTF.

This clonotype has a count of ten or more. The CDR3 spells CAISEAGSNTEAFF. The CDR3 DNA reads TGTGCCATCAGTGAGGCAGGATCAAACACTGAAGCTTTCTTT. The V and J genes are TRBV10-3 and TRBJ1-1; D gene unclear. V lost 2 bases to trimming and J lost 2 bases, with 9 bases between them. CDR3 length: 14 residues. The germline CDR1 and CDR2 sequences are ENHRY and SYGVKD.

The chain couples TRBV12-3 or TRBV12-4 to TRBJ2-3; D call uncertain. The CDR3 covers 14 residues. V was cut by 6 bases and J by 0 bases, with 10 bases left in between. As DNA, the CDR3 is TGTGCCAGCAGACCCCCAAAGAGCACAGATACGCAGTATTTT. Encoded protein: CASRPPKSTDTQYF.

This clonotype was picked up many times. The chain carries TRBV2 and TRBJ2-4, with D tentatively TRBD2 (5 bases). Germline CDR1 and CDR2: SNHLY and FYNNEI. Trimming shortened V by 4 bases and J by 8 bases, and 12 bases separated the two germline ends. CDR3 length: 13 amino acids. The CDR3 spells CASSVGRGDIQYF. The CDR3 coding sequence is TGTGCCAGCAGTGTAGGCCGGGGAGACATTCAGTACTTC.

This clonotype came up many times. The V call is TRBV27, the J call TRBJ2-7, with 8 nucleotides matching TRBD1. Germline loops: CDR1 MNHEY, CDR2 SMNVEV (reference sequence). The length of the CDR3 is 16 residues. The V gene end was trimmed by 2 bases and the J gene end by 6 bases; junction bases not matched to a gene: 12. Here the CDR3 reads CASSLGGTGGVGEQYF. DNA for the CDR3: TGTGCCAGCAGTTTAGGCGGGACAGGAGGGGTCGGCGAGCAGTACTTC.

In its sample, this clonotype was seen many times. The chain carries TRBV20-1 and TRBJ2-3; D is unresolved. V lost 6 bases and J 1 base, leaving 14 bases between the germline ends. Germline loops: CDR1 DFQATT, CDR2 SNEGSKA (reference sequence). The CDR3 has 14 residues. The CDR3 region is CSAGTGSRTDTQYF. The CDR3 nucleotides read TGCAGTGCAGGTACTGGGTCTCGCACAGATACGCAGTATTTT.

Of note for this clonotype: A much bigger clone sits one base away, suggesting this may be a read error. The chain couples TRBV3-1 to TRBJ2-5, with 10 nucleotides matching TRBD2. The CDR3 has 15 residues. Germline CDR1 reads LGHDT; CDR2 reads YNNKEL (reference sequence). The CDR3 sequence is CASSEETSGQETQYF. CDR3 DNA sequence: TGTGCCAGCAGCGAAGAGACTAGCGGGCAAGAGACCCAGTACTTC.

This clonotype has a count of ten or more. The chain combines TRBV10-3 with TRBJ2-5; 8 bases line up with TRBD2. With 10 bases clipped from V and 4 bases from J, the junction kept 11 bases outside the gene matches. In germline, CDR1 is ENHRY, CDR2 SYGVKD. The CDR3 runs 14 residues. CDR3 in DNA: TGTGCCACCAGGGAAGCGGGAGTTCGAGAGACCCAGTACTTC. Translating gives CATREAGVRETQYF.

The chain joins TRBV29-1 to TRBJ2-5; D is uncertain. Trimming took off 4 bases at V and 1 base at J, with 10 bases between the two ends. CDR1 and CDR2 (germline): SQVTM, ANQGSEA. The CDR3 sequence is 13 residues long. CDR3 loop: CSVVGGGQETQYF. DNA of the CDR3: TGCAGCGTTGTGGGTGGCGGCCAAGAGACCCAGTACTTC. Looking up the rest from reference TRBV29-1 and TRBJ2-5 gives the full variable domain: SAVISQKPSRDICQRGTSLTIQCQVDSQVTMMFWYRQQPGQSLTLIATANQGSEATYESGFVIDKFPISRPNLTFSTLTVSNMSPEDSSIYLCSVVGGGQETQYFGPGTRLLVL.

This clonotype was picked up many times. The chain couples TRBV6-1 to TRBJ1-5; no clear D. Per the germline V gene, CDR1 is MNHNS and CDR2 is SASEGT. With 2 bases removed from V and 3 bases from J, the gap between germline ends came to 17 bases. This CDR3 comprises 17 residues. CDR3 nucleotide sequence: TGTGCCAGCAGTGAAACGCTGAGCGGGCGGAACAATCAGCCCCAGCATTTT. Protein product: CASSETLSGRNNQPQHF.

V is TRBV6-2 or TRBV6-3 and J is TRBJ1-1; D ambiguous. The germline gives CDR1 MNHEY, CDR2 SVGEGT. The CDR3 has 15 residues. V was shortened by 2 bases and J by 0 bases, with 10 bases between the two germline ends. CDR3 amino acids: CASSYGQLLNTEAFF. As DNA, the CDR3 is TGTGCCAGCAGTTACGGGCAGCTACTGAACACTGAAGCTTTCTTT.

The chain couples TRBV11-2 to TRBJ2-3; D uncertain. The CDR3 is made up of 13 amino acids. V shed 5 bases and J shed 6 bases, with 12 bases lying between them. Germline-derived CDR1 and CDR2 are SGHAT and FQNNGV. The chain's CDR3 is CASSPDPADTQYF. CDR3 nucleotide sequence: TGTGCCAGCAGCCCCGACCCGGCCGATACGCAGTATTTT.